The T cell receptor beta chain described here comes from a study of regulatory T cells in long-lasting Graves disease. Study as a whole: Persistent Graves' disease required over 5 years of antithyroid drugs and positive TSH receptor antibodies.

The time point: persistent/refractory GD, antithyroid drugs over 5 years with positive TRAb. RNA extracted from PBMCs served as the sequencing template. The CDR3 spans 13 residues. The V and J ends lost 8 bases and 0 bases respectively, with 13 bases between them. Germline loops: CDR1 SQVTM, CDR2 ANQGSEA. This clonotype was observed once. A much larger clone is a single base away; this may be a read error. With iRepertoire HTBI primers and Arm-PCR of CDR3 regions, TCR beta libraries were built. TCRdb reprocessed the multiplex PCR reads via MiXCR and lists one record per CDR3 protein. The sample consists of around 400,000 distinct CDR3 sequences, about 20% of them appearing once.

This clonotype originated in a female donor with Graves disease. The input for sequencing was peripheral blood mononuclear cells (PBMCs), taken when the disease was refractory, from a patient treated with antithyroid drugs. The chain links TRBV29-1 to TRBJ1-2; D gene ambiguous. CDR3 residues: CSIDGGSNYGYTF. The CDR3 nucleotides read TGCAGCATCGACGGAGGGTCTAACTATGGCTACACCTTC.